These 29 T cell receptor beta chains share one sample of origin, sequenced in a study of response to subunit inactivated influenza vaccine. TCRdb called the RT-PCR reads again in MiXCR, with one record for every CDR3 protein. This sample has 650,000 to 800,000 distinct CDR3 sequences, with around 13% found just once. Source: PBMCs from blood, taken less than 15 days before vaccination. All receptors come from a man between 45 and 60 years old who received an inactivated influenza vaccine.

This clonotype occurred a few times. CDR3 in amino acids: CASSSDRGKIEPSTDTQYF. The CDR3, as DNA: TGCGCCAGCAGCTCGGACAGGGGCAAAATCGAACCTAGCACAGATACGCAGTATTTT. The chain couples TRBV5-1 to TRBJ2-3, with 9 bases lining up with TRBD1. The CDR3 runs to 19 residues. V trimming: 3 bases; J trimming: 0 bases; junction bases outside the gene matches: 14. Germline assignment: CDR1 SGHRS and CDR2 YFSETQ.

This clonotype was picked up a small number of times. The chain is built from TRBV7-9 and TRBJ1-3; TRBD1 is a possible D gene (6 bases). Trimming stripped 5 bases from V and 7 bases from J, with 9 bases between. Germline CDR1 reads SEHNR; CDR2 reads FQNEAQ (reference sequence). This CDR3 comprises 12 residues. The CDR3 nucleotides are TGTGCCAGCAGCAGCAGGGGCAACACCATATATTTT. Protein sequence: CASSSRGNTIYF.

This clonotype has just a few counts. The CDR3: CASSQDGGNTIYF. The DNA of the CDR3 is TGTGCCAGCAGCCAAGATGGGGGAAACACCATATATTTT. The J gene is TRBJ1-3, the V gene TRBV4-2; D uncertain. Trimming took 0 bases from V and 4 from J, leaving 4 bases between them. The CDR3 extends over 13 amino acids. CDR1 is LGHNA and CDR2 is YNFKEQ in the germline V gene.

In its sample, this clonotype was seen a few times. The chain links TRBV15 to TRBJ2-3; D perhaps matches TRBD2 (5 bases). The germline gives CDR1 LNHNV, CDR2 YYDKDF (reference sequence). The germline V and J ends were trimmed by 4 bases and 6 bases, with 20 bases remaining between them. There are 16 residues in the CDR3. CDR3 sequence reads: CATSTLGSGSSDTQYF. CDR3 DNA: TGTGCCACCAGCACCCTAGGGAGTGGTAGCTCCGATACGCAGTATTTT.

CDR3 in amino acids: CASSPGLAWRETQYF. In DNA form, the CDR3 reads TGTGCCAGCAGCCCGGGACTAGCTTGGAGAGAGACCCAGTACTTC. V usage is TRBV7-8 and J usage is TRBJ2-5; 9 bases match TRBD2. CDR1 SGHVS and CDR2 FQNEAQ come from the germline V gene. The CDR3 is made up of 15 amino acids. V dropped 5 bases and J dropped 4; count of bases not matched to a gene: 8.

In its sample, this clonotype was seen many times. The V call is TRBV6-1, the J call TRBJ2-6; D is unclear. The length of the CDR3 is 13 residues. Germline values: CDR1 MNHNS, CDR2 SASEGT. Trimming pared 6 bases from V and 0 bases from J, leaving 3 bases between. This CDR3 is CASRRSGANVLTF. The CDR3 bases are TGTGCCAGCAGGCGCTCTGGGGCCAACGTCCTGACTTTC.

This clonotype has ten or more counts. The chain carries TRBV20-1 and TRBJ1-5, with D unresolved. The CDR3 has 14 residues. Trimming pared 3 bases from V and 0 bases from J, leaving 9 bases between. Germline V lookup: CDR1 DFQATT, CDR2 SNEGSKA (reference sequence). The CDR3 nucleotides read TGCAGTGCTAGTCCCTCCAATAGCAATCAGCCCCAGCATTTT. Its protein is CSASPSNSNQPQHF.

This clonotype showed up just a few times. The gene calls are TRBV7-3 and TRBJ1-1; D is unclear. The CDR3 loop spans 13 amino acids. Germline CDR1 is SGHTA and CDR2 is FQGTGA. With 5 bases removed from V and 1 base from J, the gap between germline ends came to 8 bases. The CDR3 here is CASSPSTNTEAFF. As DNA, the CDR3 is TGTGCCAGCAGCCCTTCGACGAACACTGAAGCTTTCTTT.

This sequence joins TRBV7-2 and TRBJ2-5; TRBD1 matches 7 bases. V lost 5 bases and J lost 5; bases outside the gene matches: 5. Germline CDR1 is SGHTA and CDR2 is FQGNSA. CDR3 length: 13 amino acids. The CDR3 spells CASSPTGVETQYF. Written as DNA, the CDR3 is TGTGCCAGCAGCCCCACAGGGGTTGAGACCCAGTACTTC.

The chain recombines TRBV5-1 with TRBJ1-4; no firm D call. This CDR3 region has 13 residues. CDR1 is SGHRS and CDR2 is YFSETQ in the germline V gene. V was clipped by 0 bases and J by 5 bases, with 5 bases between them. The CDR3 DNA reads TGCGCCAGCAGCTTGGACAGAAATGAAAAACTGTTTTTT. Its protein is CASSLDRNEKLFF.

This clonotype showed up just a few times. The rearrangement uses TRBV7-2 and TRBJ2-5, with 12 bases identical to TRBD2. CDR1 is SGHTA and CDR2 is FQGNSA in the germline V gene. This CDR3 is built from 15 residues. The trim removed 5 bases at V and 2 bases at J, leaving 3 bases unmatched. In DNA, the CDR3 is TGTGCCAGCAGCCATCTAGCGGGAGGGCAAGAGACCCAGTACTTC. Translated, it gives CASSHLAGGQETQYF.

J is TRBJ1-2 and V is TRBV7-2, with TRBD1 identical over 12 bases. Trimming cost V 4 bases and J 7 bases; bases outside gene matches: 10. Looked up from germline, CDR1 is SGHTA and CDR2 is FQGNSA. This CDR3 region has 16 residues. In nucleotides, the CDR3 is TGTGCCAGCAGCTACCAAGGCCCGGGACAGGGGGCTGGCTACACCTTC. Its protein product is CASSYQGPGQGAGYTF.

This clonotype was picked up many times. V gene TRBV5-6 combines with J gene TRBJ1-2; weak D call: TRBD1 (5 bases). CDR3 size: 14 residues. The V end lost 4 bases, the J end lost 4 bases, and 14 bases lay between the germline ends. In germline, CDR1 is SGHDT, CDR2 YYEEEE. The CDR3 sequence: CASSPDGAGYGYTF. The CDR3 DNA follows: TGTGCCAGCAGCCCTGACGGGGCGGGCTATGGCTACACCTTC.

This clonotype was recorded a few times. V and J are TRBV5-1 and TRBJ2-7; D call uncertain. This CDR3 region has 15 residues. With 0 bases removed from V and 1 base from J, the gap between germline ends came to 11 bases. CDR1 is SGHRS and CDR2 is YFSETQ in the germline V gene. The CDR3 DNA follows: TGCGCCAGCAGCTTGGGGACGACCAATTCCTACGAGCAGTACTTC. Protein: CASSLGTTNSYEQYF.

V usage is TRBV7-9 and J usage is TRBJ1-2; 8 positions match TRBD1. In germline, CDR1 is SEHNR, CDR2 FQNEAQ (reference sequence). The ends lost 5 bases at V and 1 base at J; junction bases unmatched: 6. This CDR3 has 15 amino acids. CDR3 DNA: TGTGCCAGCAGCCCTGGACAGGGTTATAACTATGGCTACACCTTC. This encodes CASSPGQGYNYGYTF.

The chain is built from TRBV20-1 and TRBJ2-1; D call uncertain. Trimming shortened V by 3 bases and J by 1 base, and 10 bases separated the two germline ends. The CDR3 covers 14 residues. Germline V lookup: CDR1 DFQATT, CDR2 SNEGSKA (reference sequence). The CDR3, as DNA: TGCAGTGCTAGGTTGTCTAATTCCTACAATGAGCAGTTCTTC. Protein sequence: CSARLSNSYNEQFF.

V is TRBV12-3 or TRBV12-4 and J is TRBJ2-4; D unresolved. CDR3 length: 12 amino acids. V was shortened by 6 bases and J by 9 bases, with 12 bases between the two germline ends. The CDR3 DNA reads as TGTGCCAGCAGCCCCGGAATTGCCATTCAGTACTTC. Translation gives CASSPGIAIQYF.

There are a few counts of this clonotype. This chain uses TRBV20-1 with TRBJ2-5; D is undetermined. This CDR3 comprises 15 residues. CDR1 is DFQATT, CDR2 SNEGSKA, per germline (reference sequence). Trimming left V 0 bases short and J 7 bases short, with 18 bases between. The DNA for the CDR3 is TGCAGTGCTAGAGATCGACTGGAGCCATGGGGGACCCAGTACTTC. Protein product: CSARDRLEPWGTQYF.

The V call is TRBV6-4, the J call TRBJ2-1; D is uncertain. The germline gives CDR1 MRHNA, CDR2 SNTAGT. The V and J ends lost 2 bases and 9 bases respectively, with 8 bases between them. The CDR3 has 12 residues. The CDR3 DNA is TGTGCCAGCAGTGACGGGCCAGGTGAGCAGTTCTTC. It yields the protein CASSDGPGEQFF.

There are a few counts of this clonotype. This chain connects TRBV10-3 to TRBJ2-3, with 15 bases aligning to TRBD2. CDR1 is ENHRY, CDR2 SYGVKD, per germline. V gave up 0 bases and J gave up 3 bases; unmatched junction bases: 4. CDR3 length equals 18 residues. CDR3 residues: CAISESVGTSGRTDTQYF. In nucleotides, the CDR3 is TGTGCCATCAGTGAGTCGGTGGGGACTAGCGGGAGGACAGATACGCAGTATTTT.

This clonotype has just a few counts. The CDR3 nucleotides are TGTGCCACCAGCAGGGGAGGGGGCAATCAGCCCCAGCATTTT. Protein: CATSRGGGNQPQHF. The chain couples TRBV15 to TRBJ1-5; possible D gene TRBD1, 5 bases. Trimming pared 3 bases from V and 2 bases from J, leaving 8 bases between. The CDR3 has 14 amino acids. From germline, CDR1 is LNHNV and CDR2 YYDKDF (reference sequence).

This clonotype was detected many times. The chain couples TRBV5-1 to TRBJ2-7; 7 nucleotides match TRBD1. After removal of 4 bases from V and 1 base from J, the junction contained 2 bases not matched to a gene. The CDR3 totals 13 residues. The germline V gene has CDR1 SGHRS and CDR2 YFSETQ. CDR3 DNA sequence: TGCGCCAGCAGCAGGGGACAGTCCTACGAGCAGTACTTC. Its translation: CASSRGQSYEQYF.

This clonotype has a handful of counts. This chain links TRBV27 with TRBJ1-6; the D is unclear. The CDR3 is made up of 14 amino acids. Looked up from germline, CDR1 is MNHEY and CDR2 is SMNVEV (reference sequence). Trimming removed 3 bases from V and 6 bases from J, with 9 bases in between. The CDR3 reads CASSFGNRNSPLHF. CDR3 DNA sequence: TGTGCCAGCAGTTTCGGTAACCGTAATTCACCCCTCCACTTT.

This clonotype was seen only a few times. The CDR3 is CASRRALAEAFF. CDR3 bases: TGTGCCAGCCGCCGTGCTCTCGCTGAAGCTTTCTTT. The V and J genes are TRBV6-2 or TRBV6-3 and TRBJ1-1; no clear D. This CDR3 has 12 amino acids. Between the trimmed V and J ends, which lost 8 bases and 6 bases, there was a span of 13 bases. CDR1 and CDR2 (germline): MNHEY, SVGEGT.

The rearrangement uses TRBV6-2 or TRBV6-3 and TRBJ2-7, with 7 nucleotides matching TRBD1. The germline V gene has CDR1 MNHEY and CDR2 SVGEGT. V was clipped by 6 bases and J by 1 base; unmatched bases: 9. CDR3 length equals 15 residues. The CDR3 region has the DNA TGTGCCAGCAGATCCGGGACAGCGACATCCTACGAGCAGTACTTC. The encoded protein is CASRSGTATSYEQYF.

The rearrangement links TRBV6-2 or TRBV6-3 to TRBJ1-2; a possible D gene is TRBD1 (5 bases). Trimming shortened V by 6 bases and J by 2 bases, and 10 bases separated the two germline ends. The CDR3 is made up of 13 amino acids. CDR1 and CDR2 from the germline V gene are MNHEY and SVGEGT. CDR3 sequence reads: CASRGRQNYGYTF. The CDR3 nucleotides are TGTGCCAGCAGAGGCAGACAGAACTATGGCTACACCTTC.

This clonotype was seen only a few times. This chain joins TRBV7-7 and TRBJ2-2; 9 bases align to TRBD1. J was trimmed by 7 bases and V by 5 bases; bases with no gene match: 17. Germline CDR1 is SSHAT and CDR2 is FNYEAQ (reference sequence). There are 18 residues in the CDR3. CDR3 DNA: TGTGCCAGCAGCCCCCGGATACAGGGGGCGGGGAAAGGCGGGGAGCTGTTTTTT. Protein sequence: CASSPRIQGAGKGGELFF.

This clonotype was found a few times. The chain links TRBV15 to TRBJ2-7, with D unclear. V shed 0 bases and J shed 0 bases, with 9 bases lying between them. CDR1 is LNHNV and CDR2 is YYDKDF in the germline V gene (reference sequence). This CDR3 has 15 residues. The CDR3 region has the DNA TGTGCCACCAGCAGAGATTTGGCGTTCTCCTACGAGCAGTACTTC. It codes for CATSRDLAFSYEQYF.

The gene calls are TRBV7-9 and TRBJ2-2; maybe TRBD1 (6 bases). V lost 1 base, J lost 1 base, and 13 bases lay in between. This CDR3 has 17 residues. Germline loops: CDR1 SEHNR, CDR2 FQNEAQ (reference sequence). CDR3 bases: TGTGCCAGCAGCTTAGACACAGGGAGAGGGAACACCGGGGAGCTGTTTTTT. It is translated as CASSLDTGRGNTGELFF.